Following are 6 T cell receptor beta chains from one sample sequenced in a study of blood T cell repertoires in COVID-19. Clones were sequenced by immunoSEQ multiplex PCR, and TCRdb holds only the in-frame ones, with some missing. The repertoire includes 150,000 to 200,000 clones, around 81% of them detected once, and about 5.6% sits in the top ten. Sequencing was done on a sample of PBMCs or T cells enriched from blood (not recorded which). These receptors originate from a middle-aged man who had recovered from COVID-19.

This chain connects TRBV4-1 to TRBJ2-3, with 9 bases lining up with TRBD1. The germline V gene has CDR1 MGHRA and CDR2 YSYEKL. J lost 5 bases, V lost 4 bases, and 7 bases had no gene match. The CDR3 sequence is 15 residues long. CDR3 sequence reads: CASSLGQGQGDTQYF. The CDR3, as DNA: TGCGCCAGCAGCCTCGGACAGGGGCAAGGAGATACGCAGTATTTT.

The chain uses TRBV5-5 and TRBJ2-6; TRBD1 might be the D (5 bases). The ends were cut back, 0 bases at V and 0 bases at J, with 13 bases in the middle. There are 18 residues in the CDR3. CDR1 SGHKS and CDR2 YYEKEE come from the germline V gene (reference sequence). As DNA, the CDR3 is TGTGCCAGCAGCTTGGTAGGGGATTTGAGCTCTGGGGCCAACGTCCTGACTTTC. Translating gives CASSLVGDLSSGANVLTF. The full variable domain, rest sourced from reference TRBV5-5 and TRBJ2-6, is DAGVTQSPTHLIKTRGQQVTLRCSPISGHKSVSWYQQVLGQGPQFIFQYYEKEERGRGNFPDRFSARQFPNYSSELNVNALLLGDSALYLCASSLVGDLSSGANVLTFGAGSRLTVL.

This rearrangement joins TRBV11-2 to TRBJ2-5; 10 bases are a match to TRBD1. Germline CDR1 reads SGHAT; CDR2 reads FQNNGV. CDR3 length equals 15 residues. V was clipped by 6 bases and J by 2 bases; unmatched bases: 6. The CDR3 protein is CASSPGQGQQETQYF. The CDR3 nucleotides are TGTGCCAGCAGTCCGGGACAGGGGCAACAAGAGACCCAGTACTTC. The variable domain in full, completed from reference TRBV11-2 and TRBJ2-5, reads EAGVAQSPRYKIIEKRQSVAFWCNPISGHATLYWYQQILGQGPKLLIQFQNNGVVDDSQLPKDRFSAERLKGVDSTLKIQPAKLEDSAVYLCASSPGQGQQETQYFGPGTRLLVL.

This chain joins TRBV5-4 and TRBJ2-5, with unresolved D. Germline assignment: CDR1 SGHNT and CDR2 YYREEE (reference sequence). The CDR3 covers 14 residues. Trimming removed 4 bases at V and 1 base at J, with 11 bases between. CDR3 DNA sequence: TGTGCCAGCAGCCGGGTGGTGGGCCAAGAGACCCAGTACTTC. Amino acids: CASSRVVGQETQYF.

The CDR3 DNA reads as TGTGCCAGTACGAATTTCGGGGGGGCGAGTGAAAAACTGTTTTTT. This sequence encodes CASTNFGGASEKLFF. This chain uses TRBV19 with TRBJ1-4; a weak D match, TRBD1 (6 bases). Trimming pared 7 bases from V and 7 bases from J, leaving 19 bases between. The CDR3 extends over 15 amino acids. Looked up from germline, CDR1 is LNHDA and CDR2 is SQIVND (reference sequence).

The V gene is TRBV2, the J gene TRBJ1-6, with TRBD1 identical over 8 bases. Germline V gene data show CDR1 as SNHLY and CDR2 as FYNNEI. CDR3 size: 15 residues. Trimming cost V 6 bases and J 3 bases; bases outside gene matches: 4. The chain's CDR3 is CASRGTGRYNSPLHF. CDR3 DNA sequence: TGTGCCAGCAGGGGGACAGGCCGCTATAATTCACCCCTCCACTTT.